These T cell receptor beta chains were read from a single sample in a study of control samples from healthy donors and cancer patients. Only in-frame clones appear in the TCRdb table, and some are missing; sequencing was by immunoSEQ multiplex PCR. The data hold some 140,000 clones, with just under 95% observed a single time. The sequenced material came from blood. The receptors were gathered from a man under 40 in good health. CDR3s include the opening cysteine and the closing phenylalanine or tryptophan. D genes are given only for firm matches. Only part of the rows carry a size: once, few, many, or a class if the clone is expanded.

len,v_gene,abundance,j_gene,d_gene,CDR3aa,CDR3nt
14,TRBV15,.,TRBJ2-1,.,CATSTLEGYNEQFF,TGTGCCACCAGCACGCTAGAGGGGTACAATGAGCAGTTCTTC
15,TRBV5-1,.,TRBJ1-1,TRBD1,CASSRTDRANTEAFF,TGCGCCAGCAGCCGTACGGACAGGGCAAACACTGAAGCTTTCTTT
16,TRBV5-6,.,TRBJ2-5,.,CASSLRGGGDSETQYF,TGTGCCAGCAGCTTGCGCGGAGGGGGGGATTCGGAGACCCAGTACTTC
16,TRBV2,.,TRBJ2-3,TRBD2,CASSRGLAGGTDTQYF,TGTGCCAGCAGCCGAGGACTAGCGGGAGGCACAGATACGCAGTATTTT
18,TRBV6-4,.,TRBJ2-3,.,CASSADPSPSASTDTQYF,TGTGCCAGCAGTGCCGACCCTTCCCCGAGCGCGTCCACAGATACGCAGTATTTT
17,TRBV27,once,TRBJ2-1,.,CASSPTSLDSVYNEQFF,TGTGCCAGCAGCCCTACTTCATTGGACAGCGTTTACAATGAGCAGTTCTTC
13,TRBV28,.,TRBJ1-2,.,CASSLFNNYGYTF,TGTGCCAGCAGTTTATTCAACAACTATGGCTACACCTTC
15,TRBV6-5,.,TRBJ1-6,TRBD1,CASRYRGGTDSPLHF,TGTGCCAGCAGGTACAGGGGCGGCACGGATTCACCCCTCCACTTT
13,TRBV28,.,TRBJ1-2,.,CASSLSLDYGYTF,TGTGCCAGCAGTTTATCCCTGGACTATGGCTACACCTTC
13,TRBV27,.,TRBJ2-7,.,CASSFGLWDEQYF,TGTGCCAGCAGTTTTGGGTTGTGGGACGAGCAGTACTTC
17,TRBV2,.,TRBJ1-2,.,CASSVGQGQLANYGYTF,TGTGCCAGCAGTGTGGGGCAGGGGCAATTAGCTAACTATGGCTACACCTTC
17,TRBV2,once,TRBJ2-3,.,CASSDVRTARFTDTQYF,TGTGCCAGCAGTGACGTACGGACAGCCCGTTTCACAGATACGCAGTATTTT
15,TRBV5-8,.,TRBJ1-4,.,CASSLGGGSNEKLFF,TGTGCCAGCAGCCTCGGGGGGGGATCGAATGAAAAACTGTTTTTT